Below are 3 T cell receptor beta chains sequenced from a single sample in a study of Tregs in tolerant kidney transplant recipients. The data were produced by immunoSEQ multiplex PCR, yet TCRdb's version contains in-frame clones alone and is incomplete. The sample records about 240,000 clones, around 81% being singletons. The sample comprised CD4+ T cells from blood. Every receptor here comes from a human donor in good health.

Note on this clone: At one boundary the junction diverges from the germline segment, which might be a read error. The same CDR3 is also encoded by other DNA sequences in this sample. This chain connects TRBV12-5 to TRBJ1-1, with TRBD1 as a possible D gene (6 bases). The germline CDR1 and CDR2 sequences are LGHNT and FRNRAP. The CDR3 runs 17 residues. The CDR3 protein is CASGLVLNGRGNTEAFF. CDR3 bases: TGTGCTAGTGGGTTGGTATTGAACGGCAGGGGGAACACTGAAGCTTTCTTT.

The chain employs TRBV5-5 and TRBJ2-7; maybe TRBD1 (6 bases). Trimming shortened V by 4 bases and J by 2 bases, and 16 bases separated the two germline ends. The CDR3 covers 15 residues. Germline V lookup: CDR1 SGHKS, CDR2 YYEKEE (reference sequence). CDR3 sequence: CASSGQFRGTYEQYF. Written as DNA, the CDR3 is TGTGCCAGCAGCGGCCAGTTCAGGGGAACCTACGAGCAGTACTTC.

The chain combines TRBV5-1 with TRBJ2-3; no definite D call. The CDR3 extends over 14 amino acids. Per germline, CDR1 SGHRS and CDR2 YFSETQ. V was pared by 3 bases and J by 0 bases, with 8 bases between. The CDR3 loop is CASSYERSTDTQYF. As DNA, the CDR3 is TGCGCCAGCAGCTACGAAAGGAGCACAGATACGCAGTATTTT.